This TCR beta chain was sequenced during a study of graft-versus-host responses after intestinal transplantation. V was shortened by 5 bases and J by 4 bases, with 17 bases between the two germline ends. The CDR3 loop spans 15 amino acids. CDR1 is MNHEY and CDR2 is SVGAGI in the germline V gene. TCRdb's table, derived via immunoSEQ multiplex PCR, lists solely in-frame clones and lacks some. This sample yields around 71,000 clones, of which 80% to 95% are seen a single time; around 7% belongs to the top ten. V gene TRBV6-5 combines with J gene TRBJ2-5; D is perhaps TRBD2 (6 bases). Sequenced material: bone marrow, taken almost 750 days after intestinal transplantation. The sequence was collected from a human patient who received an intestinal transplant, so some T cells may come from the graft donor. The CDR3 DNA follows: TGTGCCAGCAGTCCAACCTTAGCGGAAATAGAGACCCAGTACTTC. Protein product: CASSPTLAEIETQYF.